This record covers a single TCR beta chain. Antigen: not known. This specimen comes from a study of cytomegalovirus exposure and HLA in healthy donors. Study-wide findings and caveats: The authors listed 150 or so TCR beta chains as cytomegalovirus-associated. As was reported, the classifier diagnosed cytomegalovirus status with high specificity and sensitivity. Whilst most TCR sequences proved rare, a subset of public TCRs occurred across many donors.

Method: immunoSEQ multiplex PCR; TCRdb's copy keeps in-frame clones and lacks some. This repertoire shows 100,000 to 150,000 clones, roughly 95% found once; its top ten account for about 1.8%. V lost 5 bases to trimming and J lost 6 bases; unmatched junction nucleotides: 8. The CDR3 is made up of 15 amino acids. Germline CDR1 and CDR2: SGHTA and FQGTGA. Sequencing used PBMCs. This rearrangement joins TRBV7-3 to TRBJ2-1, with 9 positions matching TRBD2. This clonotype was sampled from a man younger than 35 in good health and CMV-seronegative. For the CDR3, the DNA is TGTGCCAGCAGCCCAGGGACTAGCACAGGCAATGAGCAGTTCTTC. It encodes CASSPGTSTGNEQFF.